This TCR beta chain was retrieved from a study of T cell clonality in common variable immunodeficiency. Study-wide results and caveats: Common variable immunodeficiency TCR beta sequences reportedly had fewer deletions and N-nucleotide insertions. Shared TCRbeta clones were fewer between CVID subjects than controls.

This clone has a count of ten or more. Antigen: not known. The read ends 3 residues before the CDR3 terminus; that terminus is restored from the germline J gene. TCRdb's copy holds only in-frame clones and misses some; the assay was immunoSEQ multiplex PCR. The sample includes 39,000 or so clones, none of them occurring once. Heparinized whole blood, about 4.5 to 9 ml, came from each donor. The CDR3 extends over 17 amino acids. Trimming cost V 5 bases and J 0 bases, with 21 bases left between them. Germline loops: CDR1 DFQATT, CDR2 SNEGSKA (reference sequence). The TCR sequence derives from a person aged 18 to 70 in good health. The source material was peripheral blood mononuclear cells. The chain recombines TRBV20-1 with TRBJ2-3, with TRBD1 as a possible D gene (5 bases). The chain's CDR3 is CSAYGSAGSLSTDTQYF. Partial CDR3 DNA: TGCAGTGCTTATGGGTCGGCAGGGTCATTAAGCACAGATACG.